These T cell receptor beta chains were read from a single sample in a study of vaccination and CD4 T cells after COVID-19. Antigen specificity for these receptors is unknown. Each CDR3 protein gets one entry after TCRdb re-called the PCR reads with MiXCR. The data hold 6,500 to 9,500 distinct CDR3 sequences, with 38% observed a single time. The sample consisted of CD4+ T cells from blood, cultured in vitro. These receptors all come from a human donor in good health. The CDR3 runs from the conserved cysteine through the conserved F or W. The D gene is left open where the match is weak. Clone size is not always given. Where it is, it says once, few, many or a class for expanded clones.

D	size	V	J	CDR3	DNA
NA	NA	TRBV7-9	TRBJ2-7	CASSPPSHRGLPFTPYEQYF	TGTGCCAGCAGCCCACCCTCACATCGGGGTTTGCCGTTTACCCCCTACGAGCAGTACTTC
TRBD2	NA	TRBV10-3	TRBJ2-7	CAISERLAGDFRKNEQYF	TGTGCCATCAGTGAGAGGCTAGCGGGAGACTTTAGGAAAAACGAGCAGTACTTC
TRBD1	NA	TRBV20-1	TRBJ1-1	CSARSDRGHTEAFF	TGCAGTGCTAGATCAGACAGGGGGCACACTGAAGCTTTCTTT
NA	NA	TRBV7-2	TRBJ2-7	CASSLLGSEQYF	TGTGCCAGCAGCTTATTAGGGTCCGAGCAGTACTTC
NA	NA	TRBV19	TRBJ2-3	CASSTRPTPRSTDTQYF	TGTGCCAGTAGTACCCGGCCAACCCCAAGAAGCACAGATACGCAGTATTTT
TRBD1	few	TRBV20-1	TRBJ1-2	CSARGTGSNYGYTF	TGCAGTGCTAGAGGGACAGGGAGCAACTATGGCTACACCTTC
TRBD2	NA	TRBV20-1	TRBJ2-5	CSARDMQGGNQETQYF	TGCAGTGCTAGAGATATGCAGGGAGGGAACCAAGAGACCCAGTACTTC
NA	few	TRBV6-1	TRBJ1-5	CASSEAWVQKNNQPQHF	TGTGCCAGCAGTGAAGCGTGGGTACAGAAGAATAATCAGCCCCAGCATTTT
TRBD1	NA	TRBV4-1	TRBJ1-2	CASSQPGQGYGYTF	TGCGCCAGCAGCCAGCCGGGACAGGGGTACGGCTACACCTTC
NA	NA	TRBV14	TRBJ2-2	CASSVGHGASTGELFF	TGTGCCAGCAGTGTGGGACATGGGGCTAGCACCGGGGAGCTGTTTTTT
TRBD2	NA	TRBV10-2	TRBJ2-3	CASSDASGSRADTQYF	TGCGCCAGCAGTGACGCTAGCGGGAGTCGCGCAGATACGCAGTATTTT
TRBD2	few	TRBV20-1	TRBJ2-2	CSASLGLYTGELFF	TGCAGTGCTAGTTTGGGACTATACACCGGGGAGCTGTTTTTT
NA	NA	TRBV20-1	TRBJ1-5	CSARWGNQPQHF	TGCAGTGCTAGATGGGGCAATCAGCCCCAGCATTTT
NA	NA	TRBV6-4	TRBJ2-2	CASSETVSGKPGELFF	TGTGCCAGCAGTGAGACAGTTTCTGGGAAACCCGGGGAGCTGTTTTTT
TRBD1	NA	TRBV6-2/TRBV6-3	TRBJ1-6	CASSRTGLISPLHF	TGTGCCAGCAGTCGGACAGGCCTTATTTCACCCCTCCACTTT
NA	NA	TRBV4-3	TRBJ1-5	CASSQEVNQPQHF	TGCGCCAGCAGCCAAGAGGTTAATCAGCCCCAGCATTTT
TRBD1	NA	TRBV6-2/TRBV6-3	TRBJ1-2	CASSSGTGPIGYTF	TGTGCCAGCAGTTCCGGGACAGGGCCCATTGGCTACACCTTC
NA	few	TRBV27	TRBJ1-6	CASSLSTVNSPLHF	TGTGCCAGCAGTCTGTCGACGGTGAATTCACCCCTCCACTTT
NA	NA	TRBV7-9	TRBJ2-3	CASSLEVNTDTQYF	TGTGCCAGCAGCTTAGAGGTGAACACAGATACGCAGTATTTT
NA	few	TRBV7-9	TRBJ2-2	CASSLFGAGGTGELFF	TGTGCCAGCAGCTTATTTGGGGCAGGAGGTACCGGGGAGCTGTTTTTT
NA	NA	TRBV12-3/TRBV12-4	TRBJ1-2	CASSFGTTYGYTF	TGTGCCAGCAGTTTCGGGACCACCTATGGCTACACCTTC
TRBD1	few	TRBV20-1	TRBJ2-4	CSATQLTGGAKNIQYF	TGCAGTGCTACGCAACTGACAGGGGGAGCCAAAAACATTCAGTACTTC
NA	few	TRBV19	TRBJ1-1	CASSRGRGRTEAFF	TGTGCCAGTAGCCGGGGTAGGGGGAGGACTGAAGCTTTCTTT
NA	few	TRBV24-1	TRBJ2-1	CATSDFRDSQLYNEQFF	TGTGCCACCAGTGATTTCAGGGACTCTCAGCTCTACAATGAGCAGTTCTTC
TRBD2	NA	TRBV27	TRBJ2-2	CASSLRLAGGPDTGELFF	TGTGCCAGCAGTTTAAGGCTAGCGGGAGGGCCTGACACCGGGGAGCTGTTTTTT
NA	few	TRBV10-3	TRBJ2-5	CAISESRQGGETQYF	TGTGCCATCAGTGAGTCGAGGCAGGGCGGGGAGACCCAGTACTTC
TRBD2	NA	TRBV12-3/TRBV12-4	TRBJ2-1	CASRPDASGRAPHNEQFF	TGTGCCAGCAGGCCCGACGCTAGCGGGAGGGCCCCGCACAATGAGCAGTTCTTC
TRBD2	NA	TRBV7-2	TRBJ2-1	CASSYYAGTSYNEQFF	TGTGCCAGCAGCTACTACGCCGGGACTAGTTACAATGAGCAGTTCTTC
NA	NA	TRBV20-1	TRBJ1-5	CSALGPVNQPQHF	TGCAGTGCTCTCGGGCCTGTCAATCAGCCCCAGCATTTT
TRBD2	few	TRBV6-1	TRBJ2-1	CASSARLAGGDEQFF	TGTGCCAGCAGCGCTCGACTAGCGGGAGGAGATGAGCAGTTCTTC
TRBD1	NA	TRBV29-1	TRBJ2-3	CSVENPGTGAMTDTQYF	TGCAGCGTTGAGAACCCCGGGACAGGGGCTATGACAGATACGCAGTATTTT
NA	few	TRBV20-1	TRBJ1-2	CSARGGAGDGYTF	TGCAGTGCTAGAGGAGGGGCCGGGGATGGCTACACCTTC
NA	NA	TRBV7-8	TRBJ2-1	CASSLTGDYNEQFF	TGTGCCAGCAGCTTAACGGGTGATTACAATGAGCAGTTCTTC
TRBD1	once	TRBV28	TRBJ1-2	CASSRMTGAYGYTF	TGTGCCAGCAGTCGCATGACAGGGGCTTATGGCTACACCTTC
NA	NA	TRBV10-3	TRBJ2-3	CAFSEGTDTQYF	TGTGCCTTCAGTGAGGGGACAGATACGCAGTATTTT
TRBD2	once	TRBV7-8	TRBJ2-1	CASSIVGLAGVGGNEQFF	TGTGCCAGCAGCATTGTAGGACTAGCGGGAGTGGGCGGCAATGAGCAGTTCTTC
NA	few	TRBV20-1	TRBJ1-2	CSARVRSNYGYTF	TGCAGTGCTAGAGTTAGGTCTAACTATGGCTACACCTTC
NA	NA	TRBV14	TRBJ1-2	CASSQVQSSGYTF	TGTGCCAGCAGCCAAGTACAGTCTAGTGGCTACACCTTC
TRBD2	few	TRBV27	TRBJ2-3	CASSFPSGSATDTQYF	TGTGCCAGCAGTTTCCCTAGCGGGAGCGCCACAGATACGCAGTATTTT
NA	NA	TRBV20-1	TRBJ2-1	CSASFYRPYNEQFF	TGCAGTGCTAGCTTCTACCGACCTTACAATGAGCAGTTCTTC
TRBD2	NA	TRBV20-1	TRBJ2-7	CSAAGLAYEQYF	TGCAGTGCTGCCGGACTAGCCTACGAGCAGTACTTC
NA	NA	TRBV20-1	TRBJ1-2	CSAYGGDGYTF	TGCAGTGCTTACGGGGGGGATGGCTACACCTTC
TRBD1	NA	TRBV18	TRBJ1-5	CASSSRTGSNQPQHF	TGTGCCAGCTCATCGAGGACAGGTAGCAATCAGCCCCAGCATTTT
NA	few	TRBV6-1	TRBJ1-3	CASSPSGMGAGNTIYF	TGTGCCAGCAGTCCCTCAGGGATGGGGGCTGGAAACACCATATATTTT
TRBD1	few	TRBV7-7	TRBJ1-5	CASSWGHRGSNQPQHF	TGTGCTAGCAGCTGGGGCCACAGGGGTAGCAATCAGCCCCAGCATTTT
NA	NA	TRBV5-4	TRBJ1-1	CASSVMMNTEAFF	TGTGCCAGCAGCGTCATGATGAACACTGAAGCTTTCTTT
NA	NA	TRBV20-1	TRBJ1-3	CSARDRTRNTIYF	TGCAGTGCTAGAGATCGTACGCGAAACACCATATATTTT
NA	few	TRBV11-2	TRBJ2-7	CASSLVGGVYEQYF	TGTGCCAGCAGCTTAGTGGGAGGCGTCTACGAGCAGTACTTC
NA	few	TRBV20-1	TRBJ1-1	CSPEGEAFF	TGCAGTCCCGAGGGCGAAGCTTTCTTT
NA	NA	TRBV27	TRBJ2-1	CASTGDYNEQFF	TGTGCCAGCACGGGGGATTACAATGAGCAGTTCTTC
NA	NA	TRBV19	TRBJ1-1	CASSIDRGGTEAFF	TGTGCCAGTAGTATAGATCGGGGAGGGACTGAAGCTTTCTTT
TRBD2	NA	TRBV7-9	TRBJ2-3	CASSLSSMTSGSSDTQYF	TGTGCCAGCAGCTTATCTAGTATGACTAGCGGGAGCTCAGATACGCAGTATTTT
NA	NA	TRBV7-2	TRBJ2-5	CASSLPTGFQETQYF	TGTGCCAGCAGCCTCCCGACAGGTTTCCAAGAGACCCAGTACTTC
NA	NA	TRBV11-2	TRBJ2-5	CASSLRGGGETQYF	TGTGCCAGCAGCCTAAGGGGAGGAGGGGAGACCCAGTACTTC
TRBD1	NA	TRBV19	TRBJ2-1	CASSPRGPGGDEQFF	TGTGCCAGTAGCCCCAGGGGGCCCGGTGGAGATGAGCAGTTCTTC
TRBD2	few	TRBV20-1	TRBJ2-7	CSANKLAGGNEQYF	TGCAGTGCAAACAAACTAGCGGGAGGTAACGAGCAGTACTTC